Listed here is a single TCR beta chain. By flow cytometry, patients selected for sequencing had shown an expansion of CD8+CD57+ cells. This sample was included in a study of CD8+CD57+ T cells in acquired aplastic anemia. Profiles of TCR beta VDJ and CDR3 were generated from a genomic DNA template. In TCRdb, the reads were re-called with MiXCR into one record per CDR3 protein. The sample records fewer than 250,000 distinct CDR3 sequences, more than 40% being singletons. What was sequenced was sorted CD4+, CD8+, or CD8+CD57+ T cells (not recorded which) from PBMCs. The receptor was isolated from a human donor with aplastic anemia.

CDR3 sequence: CASRDRADTQYF. In DNA form, the CDR3 reads TGTGCCAGCAGGGACCGCGCAGATACGCAGTATTTT. The V and J genes are TRBV2 and TRBJ2-3; D unclear. The CDR3 totals 12 residues. V was trimmed by 6 bases and J by 4 bases, leaving 8 bases between them. Per the germline V gene, CDR1 is SNHLY and CDR2 is FYNNEI.